These 23 T cell receptor beta chains were sequenced from one sample in a study of human T cells and chemical hapten exposure. This sample's time point: patch test 1, 2 weeks after DPC sensitization. Sample treatment: therapeutic diphenylcyclopropenone sensitization with weekly scalp DPC. TCRdb itself ran the RACE reads through MiXCR, one entry per CDR3 protein. This table has 380,000 or so distinct CDR3 sequences, 4% to 5.5% appearing once. The sequenced sample was whole blood, obtained in connection with sensitization to the hapten diphenylcyclopropenone (DPC). These receptors all stem from a woman aged 45-65 years with alopecia areata. Some clones in this sample may be carry-over from other donors' samples.

There are many counts of this clonotype. J is TRBJ1-5 and V is TRBV4-1; D remains ambiguous. The CDR3 contains 15 residues. Germline CDR1 is MGHRA and CDR2 is YSYEKL. Trimming pared 0 bases from V and 3 bases from J, leaving 9 bases between. The CDR3 here is CASSQDKTYNQPQHF. The CDR3 DNA reads TGCGCCAGCAGCCAAGATAAGACATACAATCAGCCCCAGCATTTT.

This clonotype has a count of ten or more. The V and J genes are TRBV28 and TRBJ1-2, with D possibly TRBD1 on 5 matching bases. V shed 6 bases and J shed 0 bases, with 11 bases lying between them. The CDR3 totals 14 residues. Germline lookup yields CDR1 MDHEN and CDR2 SYDVKM. This CDR3 reads CASRGGVANYGYTF. For the CDR3, the DNA is TGTGCCAGCAGGGGAGGGGTAGCTAACTATGGCTACACCTTC.

The table lists this clonotype with many counts. The J gene is TRBJ2-1, the V gene TRBV6-6, with 9 bases identical to TRBD1. This CDR3 comprises 15 residues. The J segment lost 7 bases and the V segment lost 3 bases, leaving 7 bases of the junction unmatched. The germline gives CDR1 MNHNY, CDR2 SVGAGI (reference sequence). The CDR3 protein is CASSYGTGIGNEQFF. DNA of the CDR3: TGTGCCAGCAGTTATGGGACAGGGATTGGGAATGAGCAGTTCTTC.

This clonotype was seen repeatedly, ten times or more. The chain links TRBV29-1 to TRBJ2-3; 8 bases agree with TRBD2. V lost 7 bases to trimming and J lost 5 bases; unmatched junction nucleotides: 8. CDR3 length equals 13 residues. Germline assignment: CDR1 SQVTM and CDR2 ANQGSEA. The CDR3 here is CSAHSGARDTQYF. The CDR3 DNA reads as TGCAGCGCCCATAGCGGGGCAAGAGATACGCAGTATTTT.

This clonotype showed up just a few times. The chain recombines TRBV5-8 with TRBJ2-3; a weak D match, TRBD1 (6 bases). CDR1 and CDR2 (germline): SGHTS, YDEGEE. The CDR3 covers 15 residues. Deletions cut 4 bases from V and 3 bases from J, with 15 bases between. This CDR3 is CASSLNRVLTDTQYF. CDR3 nucleotide sequence: TGTGCCAGCAGCCTGAACAGGGTTTTAACAGATACGCAGTATTTT.

This clonotype was seen at least ten times. V is TRBV7-2 and J is TRBJ1-3; the D gene is possibly TRBD1 (5 bases). Trimming shortened V by 1 base and J by 2 bases, and 9 bases separated the two germline ends. There are 15 residues in the CDR3. CDR1 is SGHTA and CDR2 is FQGNSA in the germline V gene. The CDR3 sequence is CASSLEGLAGNTIYF. CDR3 sequence (DNA): TGTGCCAGCAGCTTAGAGGGGCTGGCTGGAAACACCATATATTTT.

This clonotype was counted a few times. This sequence joins TRBV5-4 and TRBJ2-7, with 8 nucleotides matching TRBD1. Germline assignment: CDR1 SGHNT and CDR2 YYREEE (reference sequence). This CDR3 has 15 amino acids. V dropped 1 base and J dropped 6; count of bases not matched to a gene: 9. The CDR3 spells CASSLIGDRIGEQYF. DNA for the CDR3: TGTGCCAGCAGCTTGATTGGGGACAGGATCGGCGAGCAGTACTTC.

This clonotype was recorded at least ten times. The J gene is TRBJ2-5, the V gene TRBV10-3; D remains unclear. The CDR3 loop spans 13 amino acids. The V end lost 6 bases, the J end lost 4 bases, and 12 bases lay between the germline ends. CDR1 is ENHRY and CDR2 is SYGVKD in the germline V gene. The DNA of the CDR3 is TGTGCCATCAGCGACAATCCCCTAGAGACCCAGTACTTC. This codes for CAISDNPLETQYF.

This clonotype was recorded at least ten times. The V and J genes are TRBV14 and TRBJ2-3; weak D call: TRBD2 (5 bases). The CDR3 has 13 amino acids. The V gene lost 1 base and the J gene lost 8 bases, with 10 bases spanning the gap. CDR1 is SGHDN, CDR2 FVKESK, per germline. CDR3: CASSQGLEGTQYF. Written as DNA, the CDR3 is TGTGCCAGCAGCCAAGGTCTCGAGGGTACGCAGTATTTT.

The J gene is TRBJ1-2, the V gene TRBV12-3 or TRBV12-4; D call uncertain. The V and J ends lost 5 bases and 4 bases respectively, with 17 bases between them. The CDR3 covers 15 residues. Here the CDR3 DNA reads TGTGCCAGCAGTCCCGCCCTGCTACAGCCCTATGGCTACACCTTC. Translation: CASSPALLQPYGYTF.

This clonotype was detected many times. V and J are TRBV27 and TRBJ1-1, with unresolved D. This CDR3 has 14 residues. Germline CDR1 reads MNHEY; CDR2 reads SMNVEV (reference sequence). V shed 3 bases and J shed 2 bases, with 10 bases lying between them. CDR3 amino acids: CASSFLSSNTEAFF. The CDR3 DNA follows: TGTGCCAGCAGTTTTTTGTCTTCCAACACTGAAGCTTTCTTT.

This clonotype was found many times. The genes are TRBV28 and TRBJ2-3, with D possibly TRBD2 on 7 matching bases. This CDR3 region has 13 residues. The V end was cut by 6 bases, the J end by 5 bases, with 12 bases between. Germline CDR1 and CDR2: MDHEN and SYDVKM. The CDR3 spells CASSPGEGDTQYF. CDR3 nucleotides: TGTGCCAGCAGCCCAGGGGAGGGAGATACGCAGTATTTT.

This clonotype was observed a few times. The rearrangement joins TRBV6-1 to TRBJ1-1, with D tentatively TRBD1 (6 bases). V lost 6 bases, J lost 7 bases, and 15 bases lay in between. The CDR3 loop spans 13 amino acids. The V gene's germline CDR1 is MNHNS and CDR2 SASEGT. In DNA, the CDR3 is TGTGCCAGCAGGAATCAGGGGTTCGGTGAAGCTTTCTTT. Its protein product is CASRNQGFGEAFF.

This clonotype was observed a few times. This sequence joins TRBV7-9 and TRBJ2-3; TRBD1 or TRBD2 may be the D gene (5 bases each). Germline lookup yields CDR1 SEHNR and CDR2 FQNEAQ (reference sequence). This CDR3 spans 14 amino acids. V lost 1 base and J 6 bases, leaving 11 bases between the germline ends. The CDR3 reads CASSLGGEGDTQYF. The CDR3 DNA reads TGTGCCAGCAGCTTAGGAGGGGAAGGTGATACGCAGTATTTT.

This clonotype came up many times. This rearrangement joins TRBV3-1 to TRBJ1-1; no clear D gene. V lost 1 base and J lost 1, with 7 bases in between. This CDR3 has 14 amino acids. In germline, CDR1 is LGHDT, CDR2 YNNKEL (reference sequence). The CDR3 loop is CASSQVGGNTEAFF. CDR3 DNA sequence: TGTGCCAGCAGCCAAGTAGGAGGGAACACTGAAGCTTTCTTT.

This clonotype was seen ten or more times. In DNA, the CDR3 is TGTGCCAGCAGTTTATCCGGCCTCTGGGAGCAGTACTTC. The encoded protein is CASSLSGLWEQYF. This chain joins TRBV12-3 or TRBV12-4 and TRBJ2-7; the D is unclear. This CDR3 comprises 13 residues. V dropped 2 bases and J dropped 7 bases, with 12 bases sitting between them.

This clonotype has at least ten counts. The chain couples TRBV27 to TRBJ2-7; no clear D gene. CDR1 is MNHEY, CDR2 SMNVEV, per germline (reference sequence). This CDR3 is 15 amino acids long. Deletions cut 2 bases from V and 0 bases from J, with 11 bases between. The CDR3 here is CASSLGVASSYEQYF. CDR3 in DNA: TGTGCCAGCAGTTTAGGGGTCGCGAGCTCCTACGAGCAGTACTTC.

This sequence joins TRBV12-3 or TRBV12-4 and TRBJ2-1, with 11 nucleotides matching TRBD2. V gave up 5 bases and J gave up 0 bases; unmatched junction bases: 12. The CDR3 spans 19 residues. The CDR3, as DNA: TGTGCCAGCAGTGGGGGACTAGCGGAGTCGTACAGCTCCTACAATGAGCAGTTCTTC. Translating gives CASSGGLAESYSSYNEQFF.

This clonotype was counted many times. V usage is TRBV25-1 and J usage is TRBJ2-1; 8 nucleotides line up with TRBD1. The CDR3 runs 14 residues. Germline V CDR1 and CDR2: MGHDK, SYGVNS. With V trimmed by 4 bases and J by 9 bases, 8 bases remained unmatched. In DNA, the CDR3 is TGTGCCAGCAGTGGGGACAGGCCCCTCGGTGAGCAGTTCTTC. This sequence encodes CASSGDRPLGEQFF.

This chain links TRBV3-1 with TRBJ1-6; tentatively, D is TRBD1 (5 bases). Trimming removed 3 bases at V and 18 bases at J, with 15 bases between. Looked up from germline, CDR1 is LGHDT and CDR2 is YNNKEL (reference sequence). The CDR3 is 12 residues long. CDR3 region: CASSQGGLSPHF. CDR3 sequence (DNA): TGTGCCAGCAGCCAGGGGGGGTTGAGTCCCCACTTT.

This clonotype was recorded many times. This chain joins TRBV4-1 and TRBJ1-5; D might be TRBD1 (5 bases). Germline V CDR1 and CDR2: MGHRA, YSYEKL. The V end lost 4 bases, the J end lost 0 bases, and 10 bases lay between the germline ends. The CDR3 is 15 residues long. In DNA, the CDR3 is TGCGCCAGCAGCCTCCAGGGCTATAGCAATCAGCCCCAGCATTTT. Translated, it gives CASSLQGYSNQPQHF.

This clonotype has at least ten counts. The V gene is TRBV12-3 or TRBV12-4, the J gene TRBJ1-3, with D possibly being TRBD1 (5 bases). The CDR3 is 16 residues long. V was cut by 0 bases and J by 0 bases, with 9 bases left in between. The CDR3 DNA is TGTGCCAGCAGTTTAGCGGCAGGGATCTCTGGAAACACCATATATTTT. It yields the protein CASSLAAGISGNTIYF.

The V gene is TRBV11-2, the J gene TRBJ2-2; TRBD2 matches 8 bases. Trimming at V came to 5 bases and at J to 6 bases, leaving 8 bases not matched to a gene. Germline loops: CDR1 SGHAT, CDR2 FQNNGV. This CDR3 spans 15 amino acids. The CDR3 here is CASSTGRGISGELFF. The CDR3 DNA reads TGTGCCAGCAGCACCGGGAGGGGGATCTCCGGGGAGCTGTTTTTT.